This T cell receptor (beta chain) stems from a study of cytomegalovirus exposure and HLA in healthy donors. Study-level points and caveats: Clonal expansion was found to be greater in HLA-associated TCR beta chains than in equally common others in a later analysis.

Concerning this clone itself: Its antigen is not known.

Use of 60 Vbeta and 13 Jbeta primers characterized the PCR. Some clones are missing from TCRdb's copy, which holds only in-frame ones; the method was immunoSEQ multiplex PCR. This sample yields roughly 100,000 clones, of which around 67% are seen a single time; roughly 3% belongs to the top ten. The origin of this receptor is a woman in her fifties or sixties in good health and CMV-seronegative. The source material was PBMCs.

This chain's CDR3 is CASSLSYGTDNGYTF. The CDR3 DNA sequence: TGCGCCAGCAGCCTCTCTTACGGGACAGATAATGGCTACACCTTC. The chain links TRBV4-1 to TRBJ1-2; the match to TRBD1 covers 7 bases. V gave up 4 bases and J gave up 6 bases; unmatched junction bases: 11. Germline V CDR1 and CDR2: MGHRA, YSYEKL. The CDR3 is made up of 15 amino acids.